The rows below give T cell receptor beta chains drawn from one sample of a study of T cell clones after liver transplantation. Data came from immunoSEQ multiplex PCR; TCRdb stores just in-frame clones and leaves some out. The sample consists of about 100,000 clones, around four fifths of them appearing once. This sample comprised CD4+ T cells from blood, obtained before liver transplant. All receptors come from a human donor who received a liver transplant. The CDR3 runs from the conserved cysteine through the conserved F or W. D genes are given only for firm matches. Expanded clones are given a class, and other clones once, few, many or no size at all.

d_gene,j_gene,v_gene,abundance,CDR3aa,CDR3nt
TRBD1,TRBJ1-5,TRBV7-2,-,CASSLAGQGGQPQHF,TGTGCCAGCAGCTTAGCCGGACAGGGTGGACAGCCCCAGCATTTT
TRBD1,TRBJ1-6,TRBV18,-,CASSRDSFNSPLHF,TGTGCCAGCTCACGGGACAGTTTTAATTCACCCCTCCACTTT
-,TRBJ2-5,TRBV25-1,once,CASSASGASETQYF,TGTGCCAGCAGTGCTTCTGGGGCCTCAGAGACCCAGTACTTC
-,TRBJ2-2,TRBV28,-,CATRRDSNTGELFF,TGTGCCACCCGTAGGGACTCAAACACCGGGGAGCTGTTTTTT
TRBD1,TRBJ1-1,TRBV2,-,CARSRGRNTEAFF,TGTGCCAGGAGCAGGGGGAGGAACACTGAAGCTTTCTTT
-,TRBJ2-2,TRBV5-4,-,CASSHQGFSTGELFF,TGTGCCAGCAGCCATCAGGGCTTTAGTACCGGGGAGCTGTTTTTT
-,TRBJ2-2,TRBV7-9,-,CASSEADQDRTGELFF,TGTGCCAGCAGCGAGGCCGATCAAGATAGGACCGGGGAGCTGTTTTTT
-,TRBJ2-3,TRBV6-5,once,CASSYSQPSTDTQYF,TGTGCCAGCAGTTACTCTCAGCCTAGCACAGATACGCAGTATTTT
TRBD1,TRBJ2-1,TRBV7-9,-,CASSPTGGPGNEQFF,TGTGCCAGCAGCCCTACAGGGGGTCCGGGGAATGAGCAGTTCTTC
-,TRBJ1-2,TRBV15,-,CATSPTGGYGYTF,TGTGCCACCAGTCCGACAGGAGGTTATGGCTACACCTTC
-,TRBJ2-3,TRBV7-9,-,CASSTLRLDSTDTQYF,TGTGCCAGCAGCACCCTGCGGCTGGACAGCACAGATACGCAGTATTTT
-,TRBJ1-2,TRBV7-9,-,CASSLAFKGAGYTF,TGTGCCAGCAGCTTGGCGTTCAAGGGTGCCGGCTACACCTTC
TRBD1,TRBJ1-4,TRBV7-2,-,CASSSNRGGNEKLFF,TGTGCCAGCAGCTCGAACAGGGGAGGGAATGAAAAACTGTTTTTT
-,TRBJ2-1,TRBV6-5,-,CATSQVSRANEQFF,TGTGCCACCTCGCAGGTGTCTCGCGCTAATGAGCAGTTCTTC
-,TRBJ2-7,TRBV18,-,CASSPPGVLEEQYF,TGTGCCAGCTCACCACCGGGGGTGTTGGAGGAGCAGTACTTC
-,TRBJ1-4,TRBV30,-,CAWKPRDEKLFF,TGTGCCTGGAAACCTAGGGATGAAAAACTGTTTTTT
TRBD1,TRBJ1-5,TRBV7-2,-,CASSPDGAGGYQPQHF,TGTGCCAGCAGCCCTGACGGAGCAGGGGGATATCAGCCCCAGCATTTT
-,TRBJ1-1,TRBV7-9,-,CASSIGVLDTEAFF,TGTGCCAGCAGTATCGGGGTACTGGACACTGAAGCTTTCTTT
TRBD1,TRBJ2-1,TRBV7-3,-,CASSLDRGPYNEQFF,TGTGCCAGCAGCTTAGACAGGGGTCCCTACAATGAGCAGTTCTTC
TRBD1,TRBJ1-5,TRBV2,-,CASSGQGLQGTQHF,TGTGCCAGCAGTGGACAGGGCCTGCAGGGGACCCAGCATTTT
-,TRBJ2-1,TRBV19,-,CAIGDSINEQFF,TGTGCCATTGGCGACAGTATCAATGAGCAGTTCTTC
-,TRBJ1-4,TRBV18,-,CASSPLLKNLNEKLFF,TGTGCCAGCTCACCACTTCTAAAGAACCTAAATGAAAAACTGTTTTTT
TRBD1,TRBJ1-4,TRBV28,once,CASSSYSRTGRNEKLFF,TGTGCCAGCAGTTCCTATTCCCGGACAGGGAGGAATGAAAAACTGTTTTTT
TRBD1,TRBJ2-7,TRBV15,-,CATSRDDRDYEQYF,TGTGCCACCAGCAGAGATGACAGGGACTACGAGCAGTACTTC
TRBD2,TRBJ2-1,TRBV7-2,-,CASSFGASGSSYNEQFF,TGTGCCAGCAGCTTCGGGGCTAGCGGGAGCTCCTACAATGAGCAGTTCTTC
-,TRBJ2-3,TRBV5-4,-,CASRRGGPTDTQYF,TGTGCCAGCAGACGCGGGGGCCCCACAGATACGCAGTATTTT
TRBD1,TRBJ2-2,TRBV19,few,CASRYQGDTGELFF,TGTGCCAGTCGATATCAGGGGGACACCGGGGAGCTGTTTTTT
-,TRBJ2-2,TRBV2,once,CASSLQGRGTGELFF,TGTGCCAGCAGTCTACAGGGTCGTGGCACCGGGGAGCTGTTTTTT
-,TRBJ1-2,TRBV19,-,CASSLGQNYHHGYTF,TGTGCCAGTAGTCTTGGTCAGAACTACCATCACGGCTACACCTTC
-,TRBJ2-3,TRBV7-9,-,CASSFSGDTQYF,TGTGCCAGCAGCTTCTCCGGAGATACGCAGTATTTT
-,TRBJ2-2,TRBV5-6,-,CASSLAGLGELFF,TGTGCCAGCAGCTTGGCGGGGCTCGGGGAGCTGTTTTTT
TRBD1,TRBJ2-7,TRBV11-1,-,CASSLDGTGLNEQYF,TGTGCCAGCAGCTTGGACGGGACAGGGCTGAACGAGCAGTACTTC
-,TRBJ2-1,TRBV15,once,CATSRVPNEQFF,TGTGCCACCAGCAGAGTGCCAAATGAGCAGTTCTTC
TRBD1,TRBJ2-5,TRBV6-4,-,CASSPSQGESQYF,TGTGCCAGCAGCCCCAGTCAGGGGGAGTCCCAGTACTTC
-,TRBJ1-5,TRBV6-1,-,CASSEFKGQPQHF,TGTGCCAGCAGTGAATTCAAGGGTCAGCCCCAGCATTTT
-,TRBJ1-6,TRBV18,-,CASSPIPGPNSPLHF,TGTGCCAGCTCCCCTATACCAGGGCCCAATTCACCCCTCCACTTT